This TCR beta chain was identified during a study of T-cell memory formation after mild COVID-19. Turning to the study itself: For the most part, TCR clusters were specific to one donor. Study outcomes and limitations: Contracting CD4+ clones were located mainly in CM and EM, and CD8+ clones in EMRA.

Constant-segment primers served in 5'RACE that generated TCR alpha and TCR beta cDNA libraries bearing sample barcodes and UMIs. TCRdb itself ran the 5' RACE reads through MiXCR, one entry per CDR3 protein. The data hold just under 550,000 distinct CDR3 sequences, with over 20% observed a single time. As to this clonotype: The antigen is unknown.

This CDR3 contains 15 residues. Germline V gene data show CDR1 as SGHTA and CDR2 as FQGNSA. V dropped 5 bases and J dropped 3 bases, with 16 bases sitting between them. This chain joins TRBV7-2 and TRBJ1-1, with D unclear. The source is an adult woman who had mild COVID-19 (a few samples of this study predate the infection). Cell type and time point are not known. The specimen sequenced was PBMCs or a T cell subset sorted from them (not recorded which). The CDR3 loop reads CASSRHGIPHTEAFF. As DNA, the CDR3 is TGTGCCAGCAGCCGCCATGGAATCCCGCACACTGAAGCTTTCTTT.